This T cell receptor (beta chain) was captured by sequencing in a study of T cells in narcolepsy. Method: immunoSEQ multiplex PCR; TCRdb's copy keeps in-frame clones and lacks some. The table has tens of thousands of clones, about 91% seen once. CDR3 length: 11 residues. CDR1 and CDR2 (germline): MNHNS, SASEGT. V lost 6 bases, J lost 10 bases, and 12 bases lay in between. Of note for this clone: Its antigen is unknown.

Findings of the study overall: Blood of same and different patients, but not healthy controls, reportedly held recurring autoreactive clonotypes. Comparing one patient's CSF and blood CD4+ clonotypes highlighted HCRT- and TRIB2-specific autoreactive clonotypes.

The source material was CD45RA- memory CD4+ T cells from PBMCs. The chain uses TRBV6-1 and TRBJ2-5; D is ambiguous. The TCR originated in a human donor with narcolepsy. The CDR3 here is CASSNDLIQYF. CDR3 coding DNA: TGTGCCAGCAGCAATGACCTAATCCAGTACTTC.